Reported below is one TCR beta chain. The sample is drawn from a study of cytomegalovirus exposure and HLA in healthy donors. This CDR3 is built from 13 residues. The V gene's germline CDR1 is MDHEN and CDR2 SYDVKM. Trimming cost V 6 bases and J 5 bases, with 11 bases left between them. Vbeta (60) and Jbeta (13) primers were used in the PCR. Using immunoSEQ multiplex PCR, the repertoire was profiled, and TCRdb retains in-frame clones only, with some absent. The data contain about 110,000 clones, around three quarters of them singletons. This receptor was obtained from a middle-aged woman in good health and CMV-seronegative. The chain has TRBV28 and TRBJ1-3; D is ambiguous. The specimen was PBMCs. In DNA, the CDR3 is TGTGCCAGCAGATTACCCGGGAGAAACACCATATATTTT. As protein: CASRLPGRNTIYF.